What follows are 11 T cell receptor beta chains derived from one specimen sequenced in a study of cytomegalovirus exposure and HLA in healthy donors. The PCR employed 60 Vbeta primers together with 13 Jbeta primers. Sequencing was performed with immunoSEQ multiplex PCR; in TCRdb, only in-frame clones are kept and a portion is missing. The table shows roughly 76,000 clones, with around 79% occurring only once. Input material: PBMCs. Receptors were obtained from a man aged 30-40 years in good health and CMV-seronegative.

The chain carries TRBV6-4 and TRBJ2-5; 7 bases fit TRBD1. Germline V gives CDR1 MRHNA, CDR2 SNTAGT. Germline trimming cut 8 bases from V and 1 base from J; bases unmatched to any gene: 7. This CDR3 has 14 amino acids. Here the CDR3 reads CASVTGLLQETQYF. The CDR3 DNA reads as TGTGCCAGCGTGACAGGGCTGCTCCAAGAGACCCAGTACTTC.

The rearrangement uses TRBV28 and TRBJ2-7; 10 bases fit TRBD2. Germline loops: CDR1 MDHEN, CDR2 SYDVKM. The CDR3 has 15 amino acids. With 8 bases clipped from V and 5 bases from J, the junction kept 12 bases outside the gene matches. The CDR3 bases are TGTGCCAGCTCACCTAGCGGGAGTTTGGGGAACGAGCAGTACTTC. As protein: CASSPSGSLGNEQYF.

This rearrangement joins TRBV4-2 to TRBJ2-7; 9 nucleotides line up with TRBD2. V shed 0 bases and J 6 bases; nucleotides not matched to a gene: 15. This CDR3 has 18 residues. Germline CDR1 reads LGHNA; CDR2 reads YNFKEQ. CDR3 DNA: TGTGCCAGCAGCCAAGATACGGGGGAGCGGGAGGAGGGCGGCGAGCAGTACTTC. Residues: CASSQDTGEREEGGEQYF.

This chain links TRBV30 with TRBJ2-7; D is possibly TRBD2 (6 bases). Trimming pared 4 bases from V and 6 bases from J, leaving 16 bases between. The CDR3 is made up of 13 amino acids. Germline CDR1 and CDR2: GTSNPN and SVGIG (reference sequence). CDR3 sequence reads: CAWTTQLATEQYF. The CDR3 DNA sequence: TGTGCCTGGACTACCCAGCTAGCGACCGAGCAGTACTTC.

This rearrangement joins TRBV30 to TRBJ2-5; 8 nucleotides line up with TRBD2. The germline gives CDR1 GTSNPN, CDR2 SVGIG (reference sequence). The CDR3 covers 14 residues. With 0 bases clipped from V and 4 bases from J, the junction kept 4 bases outside the gene matches. This chain's CDR3 is CAWSVTTSGETQYF. CDR3 nucleotide sequence: TGTGCCTGGAGTGTAACTACTAGCGGAGAGACCCAGTACTTC.

The chain is built from TRBV11-2 and TRBJ2-1; 7 bases are shared with TRBD2. Germline loops: CDR1 SGHAT, CDR2 FQNNGV. The V segment lost 4 bases and the J segment 8 bases; nucleotides outside the gene matches: 8. The CDR3 length is 14 residues. The CDR3 spells CASSWEGLGDEQFF. The CDR3, as DNA: TGTGCCAGCAGCTGGGAGGGGTTGGGGGATGAGCAGTTCTTC.

V usage is TRBV29-1 and J usage is TRBJ2-1, with D possibly matching TRBD2 (5 bases). Germline V gene data show CDR1 as SQVTM and CDR2 as ANQGSEA. V was cut by 1 base and J by 6 bases, with 16 bases left in between. The CDR3 sequence is 15 residues long. The CDR3 nucleotides read TGCAGCGTTGAAGGATTGCTAGCACGGGGCAATGAGCAGTTCTTC. Translated, it gives CSVEGLLARGNEQFF.

The chain links TRBV10-1 to TRBJ2-1; a possible D gene is TRBD2 (6 bases). Germline loops: CDR1 WNHNN, CDR2 SYGVQD (reference sequence). The CDR3 has 15 amino acids. The V gene lost 4 bases and the J gene lost 9 bases, with 19 bases spanning the gap. The CDR3 DNA reads TGCGCCAGCAGTGTGGGGGACGCTCCCGGGGGTGAGCAGTTCTTC. It is translated as CASSVGDAPGGEQFF.

This chain uses TRBV9 with TRBJ2-2; possible D gene TRBD1, 6 bases. The germline gives CDR1 SGDLS, CDR2 YYNGEE. The CDR3 has 17 residues. V was shortened by 3 bases and J by 4 bases, with 19 bases between the two germline ends. DNA of the CDR3: TGTGCCAGCAGCGGGCCCTCACAGGGAGTCCCCACCGGGGAGCTGTTTTTT. This gives the protein CASSGPSQGVPTGELFF.

This clone was detected a few times. V is TRBV14 and J is TRBJ1-3; D gene unclear. V lost 0 bases, J lost 0 bases, and 6 bases lay in between. Germline loops: CDR1 SGHDN, CDR2 FVKESK. The CDR3 loop spans 15 amino acids. CDR3 loop: CASSQERVSGNTIYF. Here the CDR3 DNA reads TGTGCCAGCAGCCAAGAACGGGTCTCTGGAAACACCATATATTTT.

This chain connects TRBV27 to TRBJ1-2, with 7 bases lining up with TRBD1. Looked up from germline, CDR1 is MNHEY and CDR2 is SMNVEV (reference sequence). Trimming removed 7 bases from V and 8 bases from J; junction bases left unmatched: 13. CDR3 length: 14 amino acids. CDR3 amino acids: CASKVGGREGGYTF. The CDR3 nucleotides read TGTGCCAGCAAAGTAGGGGGCAGGGAAGGCGGCTACACCTTC.